Presented here are 6 T cell receptor beta chains from one specimen sequenced in a study of shared clonotypes between healthy human individuals. Terminally differentiated effector memory CD45RA+ cells were excluded by CCR7 positive selection of CD45RO-negative cells. Some clones are missing from TCRdb's copy, which holds only in-frame ones; the method was immunoSEQ multiplex PCR. This sample has millions of clones, with about 93% found just once. The sequencing input was naive CD8+ T cells from PBMCs. The receptors were gathered from a young man in good health. Some clones in this sample may be carry-over from other donors' samples.

The V call is TRBV11-2, the J call TRBJ1-5; D unresolved. Germline V gene sequence: CDR1 SGHAT, CDR2 FQNNGV. The CDR3 spans 16 residues. V was clipped by 5 bases and J by 7 bases, with 21 bases between them. CDR3 protein: CASSPSWGSVGQPQHF. Written as DNA, the CDR3 is TGTGCCAGCAGCCCGAGTTGGGGTTCGGTAGGGCAGCCCCAGCATTTT. The full variable domain, rest sourced from reference TRBV11-2 and TRBJ1-5, is EAGVAQSPRYKIIEKRQSVAFWCNPISGHATLYWYQQILGQGPKLLIQFQNNGVVDDSQLPKDRFSAERLKGVDSTLKIQPAKLEDSAVYLCASSPSWGSVGQPQHFGDGTRLSIL.

The chain couples TRBV5-4 to TRBJ1-1; 8 bases fit TRBD1. J was trimmed by 5 bases and V by 0 bases; bases with no gene match: 12. The length of the CDR3 is 17 residues. Per germline, CDR1 SGHNT and CDR2 YYREEE (reference sequence). CDR3 region: CASSLEEIGRGRTEAFF. In nucleotides, the CDR3 is TGTGCCAGCAGCTTGGAAGAAATAGGCAGGGGGCGAACTGAAGCTTTCTTT.

The genes are TRBV19 and TRBJ2-3, with 7 bases aligning to TRBD2. The length of the CDR3 is 15 residues. Germline trimming cut 10 bases from V and 3 bases from J; bases unmatched to any gene: 13. CDR1 is LNHDA and CDR2 is SQIVND in the germline V gene (reference sequence). CDR3 nucleotide sequence: TGTGCCATTGGGGGAGGGGCCGGAAGGACAGATACGCAGTATTTT. This codes for CAIGGGAGRTDTQYF.

The chain has TRBV28 and TRBJ1-5, with 9 positions matching TRBD1. Germline-derived CDR1 and CDR2 are MDHEN and SYDVKM. Losses at the gene ends were 6 bases for V and 5 bases for J; bases not matched to a gene: 5. The length of the CDR3 is 14 residues. The CDR3 region has the DNA TGTGCCAGCAGGTGGACAGGGGTGGATCAGCCCCAGCATTTT. Translating gives CASRWTGVDQPQHF.

The chain joins TRBV4-1 to TRBJ2-2; D remains ambiguous. This CDR3 is built from 16 residues. Per germline, CDR1 MGHRA and CDR2 YSYEKL. V was clipped by 7 bases and J by 2 bases, with 17 bases between them. The CDR3 region is CASKVSQNLNTGELFF. CDR3 sequence (DNA): TGCGCCAGCAAGGTCAGCCAGAACTTAAACACCGGGGAGCTGTTTTTT.

This clone was recorded only once. The chain has TRBV13 and TRBJ1-4, with D unclear. V was cut by 5 bases and J by 5 bases, with 15 bases left in between. CDR1 and CDR2 from the germline V gene are PRHDT and FYEKMQ (reference sequence). CDR3 length: 15 residues. In DNA, the CDR3 is TGTGCCAGCAGCATCAGACCGACGGGAAATGAAAAACTGTTTTTT. Its protein is CASSIRPTGNEKLFF.